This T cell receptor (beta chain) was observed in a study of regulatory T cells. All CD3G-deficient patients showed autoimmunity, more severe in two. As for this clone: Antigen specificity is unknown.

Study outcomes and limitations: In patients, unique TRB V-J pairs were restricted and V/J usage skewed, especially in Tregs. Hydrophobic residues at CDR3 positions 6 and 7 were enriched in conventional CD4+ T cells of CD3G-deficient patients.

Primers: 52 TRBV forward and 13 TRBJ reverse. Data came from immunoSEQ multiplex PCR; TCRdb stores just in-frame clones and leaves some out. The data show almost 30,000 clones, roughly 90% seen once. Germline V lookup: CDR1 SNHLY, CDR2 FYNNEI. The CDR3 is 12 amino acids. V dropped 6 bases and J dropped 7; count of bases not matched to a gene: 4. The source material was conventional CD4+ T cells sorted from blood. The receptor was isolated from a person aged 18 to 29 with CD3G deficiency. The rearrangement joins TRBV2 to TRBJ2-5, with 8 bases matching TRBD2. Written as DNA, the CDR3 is TGTGCCAGCAGGCGGGGGGAAGGGACCCAGTACTTC. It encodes CASRRGEGTQYF.